The rows below give T cell receptor beta chains drawn from one sample of a study of blood T cell repertoires in COVID-19. Sequenced by immunoSEQ multiplex PCR; TCRdb stores in-frame clones only, minus some. Altogether a few hundred thousand clones are present, about 88% being singletons, with the ten largest covering 3% to 3.5%. The specimen sequenced was peripheral blood. These receptors originate from a man between 60 and 75 years old with acute or convalescent COVID-19. CDR3s include the opening cysteine and the closing phenylalanine or tryptophan. D genes are given only for firm matches. A row's size may be missing; if present it is once, few, many or a size class.

D gene: TRBD1; clone size: -; J gene: TRBJ1-6; V gene: TRBV28; CDR3 DNA: TGTGCCAGCAGTTTATCATCTATATTTGGACAGGGAGATAATTCACCCCTCCACTTT; CDR3 protein: CASSLSSIFGQGDNSPLHF
D gene: -; clone size: -; J gene: TRBJ2-2; V gene: TRBV5-1; CDR3 DNA: TGCGCCAGCAGCTTGGTCGTCTTCACCGGGGAGCTGTTTTTT; CDR3 protein: CASSLVVFTGELFF
D gene: -; clone size: -; J gene: TRBJ2-3; V gene: TRBV24-1; CDR3 DNA: TGTGCCACCAGTGCCCCCCAGGGTAAGGGGCCCCCAGATACGCAGTATTTT; CDR3 protein: CATSAPQGKGPPDTQYF
D gene: TRBD1; clone size: once; J gene: TRBJ2-7; V gene: TRBV6-5; CDR3 DNA: TGTGCCAGCAGTTCGGGACAGGGAGTAACCAACGAGCAGTACTTC; CDR3 protein: CASSSGQGVTNEQYF
D gene: TRBD2; clone size: -; J gene: TRBJ2-1; V gene: TRBV5-4; CDR3 DNA: TGTGCCAGCAGCTTTACTAGCGGGGCGTACAATGAGCAGTTCTTC; CDR3 protein: CASSFTSGAYNEQFF
D gene: TRBD1; clone size: once; J gene: TRBJ1-2; V gene: TRBV11-3; CDR3 DNA: TGTGCCAGCAGCCCAGGGACAGGGGGGGTCTATGGCTACACCTTC; CDR3 protein: CASSPGTGGVYGYTF
D gene: TRBD1; clone size: -; J gene: TRBJ1-3; V gene: TRBV16; CDR3 DNA: TGTGCCAGCAGCCGCAACAGGGGGTCTGGAAACACCATATATTTT; CDR3 protein: CASSRNRGSGNTIYF
D gene: -; clone size: -; J gene: TRBJ1-1; V gene: TRBV5-1; CDR3 DNA: TGCGCCAGCAGCTTGGTTCGGGGTACGCAAACTGAAGCTTTCTTT; CDR3 protein: CASSLVRGTQTEAFF
D gene: TRBD2; clone size: -; J gene: TRBJ2-7; V gene: TRBV6-5; CDR3 DNA: TGTGCCAGCACTACGGGGGGCGAGCAGTACTTC; CDR3 protein: CASTTGGEQYF
D gene: -; clone size: few; J gene: TRBJ2-2; V gene: TRBV19; CDR3 DNA: TGTGCCAGTAGTACGGGGACTCGCAACACCGGGGAGCTGTTTTTT; CDR3 protein: CASSTGTRNTGELFF
D gene: -; clone size: -; J gene: TRBJ2-2; V gene: TRBV7-2; CDR3 DNA: TGTGCCAGCAGAAGGGAGAGTGGGGACACCGGGGAGCTGTTTTTT; CDR3 protein: CASRRESGDTGELFF
D gene: -; clone size: -; J gene: TRBJ2-7; V gene: TRBV28; CDR3 DNA: TGTGCCAGCAGCCGTAGGGGGACCCGCTCCTACGAGCAGTACTTC; CDR3 protein: CASSRRGTRSYEQYF
D gene: -; clone size: once; J gene: TRBJ1-4; V gene: TRBV18; CDR3 DNA: TGTGCCAGCTCACCGGCCCTTGGAGGGTCAACTAATGAAAAACTGTTTTTT; CDR3 protein: CASSPALGGSTNEKLFF
D gene: -; clone size: -; J gene: TRBJ1-1; V gene: TRBV5-1; CDR3 DNA: TGCGCCAGCAGCTTGACAGGTGGGGCCACTGAAGCTTTCTTT; CDR3 protein: CASSLTGGATEAFF
D gene: TRBD1; clone size: -; J gene: TRBJ2-5; V gene: TRBV7-8; CDR3 DNA: TGTGCCAGCAGCCGGATCCCGGGACAGCGCCAAGAGACCCAGTACTTC; CDR3 protein: CASSRIPGQRQETQYF
D gene: -; clone size: once; J gene: TRBJ1-5; V gene: TRBV9; CDR3 DNA: TGTGCCAGCAGCGTAGCAGGGCAGATCAATCAGCCCCAGCATTTT; CDR3 protein: CASSVAGQINQPQHF
D gene: -; clone size: -; J gene: TRBJ1-4; V gene: TRBV2; CDR3 DNA: TGTGCCAGCAGTGGTGAGAGTGGAAAACTGTTTTTT; CDR3 protein: CASSGESGKLFF
D gene: TRBD1; clone size: -; J gene: TRBJ1-1; V gene: TRBV7-9; CDR3 DNA: TGTGCCAGCAGACCCAATGGACAGGGGGACACTGAAGCTTTCTTT; CDR3 protein: CASRPNGQGDTEAFF
D gene: -; clone size: -; J gene: TRBJ2-1; V gene: TRBV9; CDR3 DNA: TGTGCCAGCAGCGCCACAGGGTGGTCCTACAATGAGCAGTTCTTC; CDR3 protein: CASSATGWSYNEQFF
D gene: -; clone size: -; J gene: TRBJ1-3; V gene: TRBV20-1; CDR3 DNA: TGCAGTGGATCTACTGGAAACACCATATATTTT; CDR3 protein: CSGSTGNTIYF
D gene: TRBD2; clone size: -; J gene: TRBJ2-7; V gene: TRBV6-2/TRBV6-3; CDR3 DNA: TGTGCCAGCAGTCCCTTCGGGACTAGCGGGGGCCCCTCCTACGAGCAGTACTTC; CDR3 protein: CASSPFGTSGGPSYEQYF
D gene: -; clone size: -; J gene: TRBJ2-7; V gene: TRBV7-2; CDR3 DNA: TGTGCCAGCAGCTTAGCGGGCCCCGTCCCCCACGAGCAGTACTTC; CDR3 protein: CASSLAGPVPHEQYF
D gene: -; clone size: -; J gene: TRBJ2-3; V gene: TRBV20-1; CDR3 DNA: TGCAGTACGGGAGATTGGAATACGCAGTATTTT; CDR3 protein: CSTGDWNTQYF
D gene: TRBD1; clone size: -; J gene: TRBJ1-1; V gene: TRBV5-6; CDR3 DNA: TGTGCCAGCAGCTCCTCCCAGGACAGGGCCACGAACACTGAAGCTTTCTTT; CDR3 protein: CASSSSQDRATNTEAFF
D gene: -; clone size: -; J gene: TRBJ1-2; V gene: TRBV3-1/TRBV3-2; CDR3 DNA: TGTGCCAGCAGCCAAGTACAGGGCTCGATATATGGCTACACCTTC; CDR3 protein: CASSQVQGSIYGYTF
D gene: TRBD2; clone size: -; J gene: TRBJ2-5; V gene: TRBV4-2; CDR3 DNA: TGTGCCAGCAGCCAAGATCGGGGGGATCAAGAGACCCAGTACTTC; CDR3 protein: CASSQDRGDQETQYF
D gene: TRBD1; clone size: few; J gene: TRBJ1-6; V gene: TRBV7-9; CDR3 DNA: TGTGCCAGCACCTTAACAGGGGTGAATTCACCCCTCCACTTT; CDR3 protein: CASTLTGVNSPLHF
D gene: TRBD1; clone size: -; J gene: TRBJ1-6; V gene: TRBV5-4; CDR3 DNA: TGTGCCAGCAGCTTTGACAGGGTGGGATCACCCCTCCACTTT; CDR3 protein: CASSFDRVGSPLHF
D gene: TRBD1; clone size: -; J gene: TRBJ1-2; V gene: TRBV9; CDR3 DNA: TGTGCCAGCAGCGTCGGACAGGGGGGAAACTATGGCTACACCTTC; CDR3 protein: CASSVGQGGNYGYTF
D gene: TRBD2; clone size: few; J gene: TRBJ2-2; V gene: TRBV7-9; CDR3 DNA: TGTGCCAGCAGCTACCTGACAGCGGGGGGTTATGGCGGGGAGCTGTTTTTT; CDR3 protein: CASSYLTAGGYGGELFF
D gene: TRBD1; clone size: -; J gene: TRBJ1-5; V gene: TRBV4-2; CDR3 DNA: TGTGCCAGCAGCAAGGGTCCGGAAACAGGGGGAAATAGCAATCAGCCCCAGCATTTT; CDR3 protein: CASSKGPETGGNSNQPQHF
D gene: -; clone size: once; J gene: TRBJ2-1; V gene: TRBV3-1/TRBV3-2; CDR3 DNA: TGTGCCAGCAGCCAAGGGCCGTCTCCACGCTCCTACAATGAGCAGTTCTTC; CDR3 protein: CASSQGPSPRSYNEQFF
D gene: TRBD1; clone size: -; J gene: TRBJ2-5; V gene: TRBV11-2; CDR3 DNA: TGTGCCAGCAGCTCTTTGACAGGGCGTAGGGAGACCCAGTACTTC; CDR3 protein: CASSSLTGRRETQYF
D gene: -; clone size: -; J gene: TRBJ1-5; V gene: TRBV24-1; CDR3 DNA: TGTGCCACCAGTGACGGGGGGCGTTTTCAGCCCCAGCATTTT; CDR3 protein: CATSDGGRFQPQHF
D gene: -; clone size: once; J gene: TRBJ1-6; V gene: TRBV3-1/TRBV3-2; CDR3 DNA: TGTGCCAGCAGCCAAGAGCAGGTTAGGAATTCACCCCTCCACTTT; CDR3 protein: CASSQEQVRNSPLHF
D gene: -; clone size: once; J gene: TRBJ1-5; V gene: TRBV5-6; CDR3 DNA: TGTGCCAGCAGCCGCCGGGGGGGCGCGGGCAATCAGCCCCAGCATTTT; CDR3 protein: CASSRRGGAGNQPQHF
D gene: -; clone size: -; J gene: TRBJ2-1; V gene: TRBV5-5; CDR3 DNA: TGTGCCAGCAGCTTGGTTACATCCAATGAGCAGTTCTTC; CDR3 protein: CASSLVTSNEQFF
D gene: -; clone size: -; J gene: TRBJ1-4; V gene: TRBV6-1; CDR3 DNA: TGTGCCAGCAGTGAACCAGGTGCAACTAATGAAAAACTGTTTTTT; CDR3 protein: CASSEPGATNEKLFF
D gene: -; clone size: few; J gene: TRBJ1-2; V gene: TRBV14; CDR3 DNA: TGTGCCAGCAGCCAAGCGGGAGCTTATGGCTTCACCTTC; CDR3 protein: CASSQAGAYGFTF
D gene: -; clone size: -; J gene: TRBJ2-3; V gene: TRBV19; CDR3 DNA: TGTGCCAGTAGTGCATCCGGGACAAGGATCACAGATACGCAGTATTTT; CDR3 protein: CASSASGTRITDTQYF
D gene: -; clone size: -; J gene: TRBJ2-7; V gene: TRBV5-6; CDR3 DNA: TGTGCCAGCAGCCACCAAAGCGGGCTGGGGCTCTACGAGCAGTACTTC; CDR3 protein: CASSHQSGLGLYEQYF
D gene: -; clone size: few; J gene: TRBJ1-5; V gene: TRBV12-3/TRBV12-4; CDR3 DNA: TGTGCCAGCAGTCCAGACAATCAGCCCCAGCATTTT; CDR3 protein: CASSPDNQPQHF
D gene: TRBD2; clone size: -; J gene: TRBJ2-1; V gene: TRBV19; CDR3 DNA: TGTGCCAGTAGTATAGGAGGGACTAGCGGCTACAATGAGCAGTTCTTC; CDR3 protein: CASSIGGTSGYNEQFF
D gene: TRBD1; clone size: -; J gene: TRBJ2-6; V gene: TRBV7-2; CDR3 DNA: TGTGCCAGCAGCTCAATTGGACAGGGGGCTGGGGCCAACGTCCTGACTTTC; CDR3 protein: CASSSIGQGAGANVLTF
D gene: -; clone size: -; J gene: TRBJ2-2; V gene: TRBV2; CDR3 DNA: TGTGCCAGCAGTGAAGTGAGGACAGCGAACACCGGGGAGCTGTTTTTT; CDR3 protein: CASSEVRTANTGELFF
D gene: -; clone size: -; J gene: TRBJ1-6; V gene: TRBV7-2; CDR3 DNA: TGTGCCAGCAGCCAACAGGCGCACCTCCTTAATTCACCCCTCCACTTT; CDR3 protein: CASSQQAHLLNSPLHF
D gene: -; clone size: -; J gene: TRBJ2-7; V gene: TRBV2; CDR3 DNA: TGTGCCAGCACGACGCGTTCCAGGGCCCACGAGCAGTACTTC; CDR3 protein: CASTTRSRAHEQYF
D gene: TRBD1; clone size: -; J gene: TRBJ1-2; V gene: TRBV2; CDR3 DNA: TGTGCCAGCTTTGGGGGACAGCCGGATGGCTACACCTTC; CDR3 protein: CASFGGQPDGYTF
D gene: TRBD2; clone size: once; J gene: TRBJ2-7; V gene: TRBV6-6; CDR3 DNA: TGTGCCACCTGGGATGGGACTAGTTCCTACGAGCAGTACTTC; CDR3 protein: CATWDGTSSYEQYF